A selection of T cell receptor beta chains follows, all from one sample in a study of OX40 agonist ivuxolimab in advanced cancers. The protocol was immunoSEQ multiplex PCR, while the TCRdb copy is restricted to in-frame clones and leaves out a portion. Among about 60,000 clones listed, about 85% were seen once. The source material was CD4+ or CD8+ T cells sorted from blood, sampled in a trial of the OX40 agonist ivuxolimab. These TCRs come from an adult with an advanced solid tumor such as melanoma, head and neck, liver or kidney cancer. Each CDR3 is given with its conserved first and last residue. A D gene is named only where the DNA matches it firmly. Size values are once, few and many counts, or a class for expanded clones, and some rows have none.

D gene,J gene,V gene,clone size,CDR3 protein,CDR3 DNA
NA,TRBJ2-1,TRBV7-9,NA,CASSSRHEQFF,TGTGCCAGCAGTTCACGTCATGAGCAGTTCTTC
NA,TRBJ1-6,TRBV5-4,NA,CASSLDSPSYNSPLHF,TGTGCCAGCAGCTTGGACAGCCCGTCCTATAATTCACCCCTCCACTTT
TRBD2,TRBJ2-3,TRBV11-3,NA,CASSSSAGGLTDTQYF,TGTGCCAGCAGCTCCTCCGCGGGGGGACTCACAGATACGCAGTATTTT
TRBD1,TRBJ2-1,TRBV19,NA,CASSMRGRGPSEQFF,TGTGCCAGTAGTATGAGGGGCAGGGGGCCCAGTGAGCAGTTCTTC
NA,TRBJ1-1,TRBV20-1,NA,CVYRELTEAFF,TGCGTATACAGGGAACTGACTGAAGCTTTCTTT
NA,TRBJ1-2,TRBV6-5,NA,CASTSRPKDYGYTF,TGTGCCAGCACCTCGCGACCGAAAGATTATGGCTACACCTTC
NA,TRBJ1-6,TRBV10-3,few,CAINQGPKNSPLHF,TGTGCCATCAACCAAGGACCCAAAAATTCACCCCTCCACTTT
NA,TRBJ2-7,TRBV7-2,few,CASSLGHTTGEQYF,TGTGCCAGCAGCTTAGGGCACACTACGGGCGAGCAGTACTTC
NA,TRBJ1-5,TRBV7-2,NA,CASSPLKGQPQHF,TGTGCCAGCAGCCCCCTAAAAGGGCAGCCCCAGCATTTT
NA,TRBJ2-7,TRBV6-5,NA,CASSYGGEGRWSEQYF,TGTGCCAGCAGTTACGGGGGAGAGGGGCGTTGGAGCGAGCAGTACTTC
TRBD1,TRBJ2-4,TRBV6-6,NA,CASSQGGTGFKNIQYF,TGTGCCAGCAGTCAAGGGGGCACCGGGTTTAAAAACATTCAGTACTTC